The rows below give T cell receptor beta chains drawn from one sample of a study of response to subunit inactivated influenza vaccine. In TCRdb, the RT-PCR reads were re-called with MiXCR into one record per CDR3 protein. The sample records about 520,000 distinct CDR3 sequences, approximately 24% being singletons. Here the sequenced sample was CD4+ T cells sorted from PBMCs, taken 5 days after vaccination. These receptors were collected from a man aged 50-59 years who received an inactivated influenza vaccine. Both conserved end residues are part of each CDR3. D genes are given only for firm matches. Only some rows state a clone size, as once, few, many or a class for expanded clones.

TRBV29-1	TRBJ2-2	TRBD1	few	TGCAGCGTTGCCGGGACAGGGGGCACGAACACCGGGGAGCTGTTTTTT	CSVAGTGGTNTGELFF
TRBV20-1	TRBJ1-5	-	few	TGCAGTGCTAGAGATCGCGGTCATAGCAATCAGCCCCAGCATTTT	CSARDRGHSNQPQHF
TRBV4-3	TRBJ1-6	-	few	TGCGCCAGCAGCCAAGACCCTTCGCAGGGGACTAATTCACCCCTCCACTTT	CASSQDPSQGTNSPLHF
TRBV11-2	TRBJ2-7	TRBD1	-	TGTGCCAGCAGCGCGGGACAGGGGATAGAGCAGTACTTC	CASSAGQGIEQYF
TRBV5-1	TRBJ2-7	TRBD1	-	TGCGCCAGCAGCGCCGGACAGGGCGAGCAGTACTTC	CASSAGQGEQYF
TRBV6-2/TRBV6-3	TRBJ2-2	TRBD1	-	TGTGCCAGCAGGGAACAGGGGTTCACCGGGGAGCTGTTTTTT	CASREQGFTGELFF
TRBV7-9	TRBJ2-3	-	-	TGTGCCAGCAGCTTAGATGGTGTGGCAACCAGGCCAGATACGCAGTATTTT	CASSLDGVATRPDTQYF
TRBV12-3/TRBV12-4	TRBJ2-1	-	few	TGTGCCAGCAGTTCAAGACAGGAGAGCTACAATGAGCAGTTCTTC	CASSSRQESYNEQFF
TRBV18	TRBJ2-4	-	-	TGTGCCAGCTCACCATGGGGAGGTGCCAAAAACATTCAGTACTTC	CASSPWGGAKNIQYF
TRBV5-1	TRBJ2-7	TRBD1	few	TGCGCCAGCAGTTGGACAGGGAGCAACTCCTACGAGCAGTACTTC	CASSWTGSNSYEQYF